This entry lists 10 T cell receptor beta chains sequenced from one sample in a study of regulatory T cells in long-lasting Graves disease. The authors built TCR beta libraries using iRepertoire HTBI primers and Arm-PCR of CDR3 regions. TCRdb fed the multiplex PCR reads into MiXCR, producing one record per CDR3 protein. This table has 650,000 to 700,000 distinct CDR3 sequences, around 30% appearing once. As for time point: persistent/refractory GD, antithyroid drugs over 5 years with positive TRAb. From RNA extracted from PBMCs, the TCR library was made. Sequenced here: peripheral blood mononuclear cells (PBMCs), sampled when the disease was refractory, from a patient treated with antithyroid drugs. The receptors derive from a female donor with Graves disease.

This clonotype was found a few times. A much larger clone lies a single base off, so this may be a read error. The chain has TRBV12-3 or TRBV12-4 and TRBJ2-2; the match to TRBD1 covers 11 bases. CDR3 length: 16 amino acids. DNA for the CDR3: TGTGCCAGCAGTCCTCGGGACAGGGGGAACACCGGGGAGCTGCTTTTT. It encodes CASSPRDRGNTGELLF.

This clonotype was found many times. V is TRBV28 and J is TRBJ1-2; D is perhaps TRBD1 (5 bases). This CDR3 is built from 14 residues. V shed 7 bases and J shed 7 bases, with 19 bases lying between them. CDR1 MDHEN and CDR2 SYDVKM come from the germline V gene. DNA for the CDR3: TGTGCCAGCACCTTGGGACCGGGAGTAGGTGGCTACACCTTC. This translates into CASTLGPGVGGYTF.

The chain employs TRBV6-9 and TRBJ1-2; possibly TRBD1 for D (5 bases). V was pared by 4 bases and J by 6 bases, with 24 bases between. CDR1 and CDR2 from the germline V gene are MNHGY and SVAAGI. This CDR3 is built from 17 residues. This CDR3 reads CASSLTPAGTSEDGYTF. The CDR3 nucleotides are TGTGCCAGCAGTTTAACCCCAGCCGGGACGTCAGAAGATGGCTACACCTTC.

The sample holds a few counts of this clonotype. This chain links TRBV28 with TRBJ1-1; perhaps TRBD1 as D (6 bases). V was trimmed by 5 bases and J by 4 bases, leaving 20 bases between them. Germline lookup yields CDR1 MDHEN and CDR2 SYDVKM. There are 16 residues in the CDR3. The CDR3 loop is CASSRIRGVGSTEAFF. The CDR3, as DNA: TGTGCCAGCAGTCGAATTAGGGGGGTGGGGTCCACTGAAGCTTTCTTT.

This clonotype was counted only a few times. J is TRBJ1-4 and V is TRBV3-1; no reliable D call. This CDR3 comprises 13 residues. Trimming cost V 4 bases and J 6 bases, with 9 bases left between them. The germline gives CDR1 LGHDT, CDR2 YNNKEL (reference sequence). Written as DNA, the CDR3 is TGTGCCAGCAGCCTTAAGCTGGATGAAAAACTGTTTTTT. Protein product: CASSLKLDEKLFF.

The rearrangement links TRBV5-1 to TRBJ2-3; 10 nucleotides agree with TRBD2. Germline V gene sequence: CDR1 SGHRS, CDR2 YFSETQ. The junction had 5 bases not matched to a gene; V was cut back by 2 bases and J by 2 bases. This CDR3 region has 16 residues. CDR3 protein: CASSFTGTSATDTQYF. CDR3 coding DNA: TGCGCCAGCAGCTTTACCGGGACTAGCGCCACAGATACGCAGTATTTT.

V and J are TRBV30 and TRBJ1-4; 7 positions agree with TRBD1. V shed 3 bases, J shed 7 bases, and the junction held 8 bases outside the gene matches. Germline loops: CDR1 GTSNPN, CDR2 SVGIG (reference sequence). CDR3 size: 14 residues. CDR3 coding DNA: TGTGCCTGGAGCGGGGGACAGTGGAGTGAAAAACTGTTTTTT. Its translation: CAWSGGQWSEKLFF.

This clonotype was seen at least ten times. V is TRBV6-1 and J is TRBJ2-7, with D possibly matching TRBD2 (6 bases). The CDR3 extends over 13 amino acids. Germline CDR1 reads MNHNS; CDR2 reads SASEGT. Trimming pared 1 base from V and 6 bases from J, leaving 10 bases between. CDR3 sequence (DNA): TGTGCCAGCAGTGAAGGCGTGGGGGGCGAGCAGTACTTC. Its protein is CASSEGVGGEQYF.

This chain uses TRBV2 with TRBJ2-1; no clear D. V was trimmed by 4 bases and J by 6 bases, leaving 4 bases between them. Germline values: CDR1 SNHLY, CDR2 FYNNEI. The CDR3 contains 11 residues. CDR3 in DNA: TGTGCCAGCAGTGCGTTCAATGAGCAGTTCTTC. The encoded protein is CASSAFNEQFF.

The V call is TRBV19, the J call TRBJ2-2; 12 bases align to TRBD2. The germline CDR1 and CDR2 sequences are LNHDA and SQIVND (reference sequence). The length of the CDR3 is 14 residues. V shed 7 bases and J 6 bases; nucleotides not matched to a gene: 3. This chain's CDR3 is CASKGLAGSGELFF. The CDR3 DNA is TGTGCCAGTAAAGGACTAGCGGGATCCGGGGAGCTGTTTTTT.